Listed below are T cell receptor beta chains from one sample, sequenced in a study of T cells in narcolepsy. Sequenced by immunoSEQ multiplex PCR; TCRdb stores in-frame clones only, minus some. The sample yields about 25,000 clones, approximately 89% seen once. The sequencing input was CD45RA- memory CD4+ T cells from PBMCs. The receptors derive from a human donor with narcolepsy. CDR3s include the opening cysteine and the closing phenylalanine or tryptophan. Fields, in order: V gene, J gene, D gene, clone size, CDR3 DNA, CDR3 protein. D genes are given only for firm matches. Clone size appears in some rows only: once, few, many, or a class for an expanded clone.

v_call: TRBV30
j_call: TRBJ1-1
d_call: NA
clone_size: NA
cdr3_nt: TGTGCCTGGAGTCCCAAACAGGGTTTTGTCACTGAAGCTTTCTTT
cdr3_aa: CAWSPKQGFVTEAFF

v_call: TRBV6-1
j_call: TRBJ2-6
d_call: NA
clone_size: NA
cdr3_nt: TGTGCCAGCAGTGAAGATGGCAGAGGCGTCCTGACTTTC
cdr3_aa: CASSEDGRGVLTF

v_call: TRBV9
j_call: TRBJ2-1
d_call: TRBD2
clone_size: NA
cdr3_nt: TGTGCCAGCAGCGTAGGACCAGGGCTAGCGGGAGACAATGAGCAGTTCTTC
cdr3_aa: CASSVGPGLAGDNEQFF

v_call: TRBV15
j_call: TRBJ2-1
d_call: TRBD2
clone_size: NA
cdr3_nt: TGTGCCACCAGCAGAGAAGCGGGAGGGCCCAAATCCAATGAGCAGTTCTTC
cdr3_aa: CATSREAGGPKSNEQFF

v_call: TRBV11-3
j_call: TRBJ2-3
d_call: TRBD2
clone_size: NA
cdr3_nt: TGTGCCAGCAGCTTAGACGGGGGAGGGACAGATACGCAGTATTTT
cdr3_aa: CASSLDGGGTDTQYF

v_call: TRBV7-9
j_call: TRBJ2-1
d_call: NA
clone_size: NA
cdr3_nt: TGTGCCAGCAGCCTGACCCTCAGGGAGGATGAGCAGTTCTTC
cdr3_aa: CASSLTLREDEQFF

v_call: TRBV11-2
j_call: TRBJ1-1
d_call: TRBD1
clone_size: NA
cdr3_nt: TGTGCCAGCAGCCAAGACAGGGAATACACTGAAGCTTTCTTT
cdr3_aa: CASSQDREYTEAFF

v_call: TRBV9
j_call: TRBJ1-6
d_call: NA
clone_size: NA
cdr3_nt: TGTGCCAGCAGCGTAGCTGAGAATTCACCCCTCCACTTT
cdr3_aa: CASSVAENSPLHF

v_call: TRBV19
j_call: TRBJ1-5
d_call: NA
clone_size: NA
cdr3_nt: TGTGCCAGTAGCCCCCGGGAAGGGGGATATAGCAATCAGCCCCAGCATTTT
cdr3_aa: CASSPREGGYSNQPQHF

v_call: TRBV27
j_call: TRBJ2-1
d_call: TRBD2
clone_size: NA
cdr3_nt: TGTGCCAGCAGTTCCCCCTCTTTCGGAAGCGGGGTTTACAATGAGCAGTTCTTC
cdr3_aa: CASSSPSFGSGVYNEQFF

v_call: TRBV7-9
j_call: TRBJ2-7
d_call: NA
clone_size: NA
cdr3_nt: TGTGCCAGCAGCTTAGGCCGGGGTGGGGTCGAGCAGTACTTC
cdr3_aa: CASSLGRGGVEQYF

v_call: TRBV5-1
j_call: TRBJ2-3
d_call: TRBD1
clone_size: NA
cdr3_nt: TGCGCCAGCAGCTTGTCAGGGGGCAACACAGATACGCAGTATTTT
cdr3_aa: CASSLSGGNTDTQYF

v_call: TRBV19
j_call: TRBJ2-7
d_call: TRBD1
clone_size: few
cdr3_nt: TGTGCCAGTAGTATTAACACGCAGGGGGCGTCCGAGCAGTACTTC
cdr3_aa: CASSINTQGASEQYF

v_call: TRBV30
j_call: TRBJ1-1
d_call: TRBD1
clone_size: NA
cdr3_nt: TGTGCCTGGGGACAGGAGGTGAGCACTGAAGCTTTCTTT
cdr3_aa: CAWGQEVSTEAFF

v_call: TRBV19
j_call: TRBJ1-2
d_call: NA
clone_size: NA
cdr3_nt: TGTGCCAGTAGTGTCTCGGAGGCGGCTCCCGGCTACACCTTC
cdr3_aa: CASSVSEAAPGYTF

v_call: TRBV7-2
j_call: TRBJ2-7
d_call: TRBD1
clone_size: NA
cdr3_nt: TGTGCCAGCAGCCAGCACAGGGGTCCCTACGAGCAGTACTTC
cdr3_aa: CASSQHRGPYEQYF

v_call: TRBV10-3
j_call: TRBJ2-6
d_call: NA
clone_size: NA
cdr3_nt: TGTGCCATCAGTGAATCTCGGGGACAAGGCTCTGGGGCCAACGTCCTGACTTTC
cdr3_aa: CAISESRGQGSGANVLTF

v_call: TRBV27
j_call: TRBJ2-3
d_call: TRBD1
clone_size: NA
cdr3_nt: TGTGCCAGCAGTTTACTGACAGGGGCGGATACGCAGTATTTT
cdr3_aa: CASSLLTGADTQYF

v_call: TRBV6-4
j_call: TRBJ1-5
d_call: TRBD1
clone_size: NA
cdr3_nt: TGTGCCAGCAGTGTGGACAGGTTGGCGCCCCAGCATTTT
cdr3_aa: CASSVDRLAPQHF

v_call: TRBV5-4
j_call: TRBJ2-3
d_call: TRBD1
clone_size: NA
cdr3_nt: TGTGCCAGCAGCTTGGGATCAGGGGGACGCACAGATACGCAGTATTTT
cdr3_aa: CASSLGSGGRTDTQYF

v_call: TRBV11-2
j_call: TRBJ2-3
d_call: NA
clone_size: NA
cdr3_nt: TGTGCCAGCAGCTCGACAGGTGGGGGCACAGATACGCAGTATTTT
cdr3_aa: CASSSTGGGTDTQYF

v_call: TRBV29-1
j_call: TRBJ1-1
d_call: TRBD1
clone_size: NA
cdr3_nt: TGCAGCGTTCTTGGTATGAAGACAGGGGGCACTGAAGCTTTCTTT
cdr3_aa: CSVLGMKTGGTEAFF

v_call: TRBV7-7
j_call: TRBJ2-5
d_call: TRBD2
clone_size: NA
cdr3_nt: TGTGCCAGCAGCAGGGGACTAGCGGGAGTGGAGACCCAGTACTTC
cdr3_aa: CASSRGLAGVETQYF

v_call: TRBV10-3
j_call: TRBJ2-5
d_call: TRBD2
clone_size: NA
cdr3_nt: TGTGCCATTGGGGGAGGACTAGATCGCGGGACCCAGTACTTC
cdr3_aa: CAIGGGLDRGTQYF

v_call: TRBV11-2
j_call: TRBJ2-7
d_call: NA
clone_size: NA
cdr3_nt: TGTGCCAGCAGCTTGCACAGGGAATACGAGCAGTACTTC
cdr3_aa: CASSLHREYEQYF

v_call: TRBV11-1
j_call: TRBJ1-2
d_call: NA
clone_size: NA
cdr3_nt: TGTGCCAGCAGCTTCACCGACAGTACCGACTATGGCTACACCTTC
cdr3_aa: CASSFTDSTDYGYTF

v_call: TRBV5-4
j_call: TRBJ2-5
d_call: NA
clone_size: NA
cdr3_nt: TGTGCCAGCGGCCTACTACAAGAGACCCAGTACTTC
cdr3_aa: CASGLLQETQYF

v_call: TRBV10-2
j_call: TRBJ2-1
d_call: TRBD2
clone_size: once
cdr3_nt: TGCGCCAGCGTCCTAGCGGGGGCCAATGAGCAGTTCTTC
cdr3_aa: CASVLAGANEQFF

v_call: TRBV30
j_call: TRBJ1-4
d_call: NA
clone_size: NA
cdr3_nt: TGTGCCTGGAGTGCCCCCGGGGGGTCTGAGGAAAAACTGTTTTTT
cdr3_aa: CAWSAPGGSEEKLFF

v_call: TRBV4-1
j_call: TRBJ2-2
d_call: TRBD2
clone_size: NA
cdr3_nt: TGCGCCAGCAGCCAAGAGGTGATAGCGGGAGGGTACGCCGGGGAGCTGTTTTTT
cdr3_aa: CASSQEVIAGGYAGELFF

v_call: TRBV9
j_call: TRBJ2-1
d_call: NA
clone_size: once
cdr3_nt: TGTGCCAGCAGCGTTTCCGGGACTGTATCCTACAATGAGCAGTTCTTC
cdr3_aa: CASSVSGTVSYNEQFF

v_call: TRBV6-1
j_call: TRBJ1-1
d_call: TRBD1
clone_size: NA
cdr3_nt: TGTGCCAGCAGAGCCGGGACAGACTATCCTGAAGCTTTCTTT
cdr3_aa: CASRAGTDYPEAFF

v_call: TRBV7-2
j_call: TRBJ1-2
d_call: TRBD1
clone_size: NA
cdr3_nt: TGTGCCAGCAGCTTACAGGGGGATAGAAGCTACACCTTC
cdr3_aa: CASSLQGDRSYTF

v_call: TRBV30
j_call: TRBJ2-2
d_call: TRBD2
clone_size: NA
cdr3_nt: TGTGCCTGGAACAGCGGGAGCACCGGGGAGCTGTTTTTT
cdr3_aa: CAWNSGSTGELFF

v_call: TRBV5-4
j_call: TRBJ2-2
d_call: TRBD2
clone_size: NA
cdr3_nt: TGTGCCAGCAGTACCGCCGGGACTAGCGGAAGCAACACCGGGGAGCTGTTTTTT
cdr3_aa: CASSTAGTSGSNTGELFF

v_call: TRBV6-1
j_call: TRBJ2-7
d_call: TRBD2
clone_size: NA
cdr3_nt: TGTGCCAGCAGTGGACTAGCGGGCTCCTACGAGCAGTACTTC
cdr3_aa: CASSGLAGSYEQYF

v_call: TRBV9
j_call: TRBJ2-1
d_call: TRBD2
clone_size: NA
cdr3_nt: TGTGCCAGCAGCAGGGGGGGCGGGAGGACCTACAATGAGCAGTTCTTC
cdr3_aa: CASSRGGGRTYNEQFF

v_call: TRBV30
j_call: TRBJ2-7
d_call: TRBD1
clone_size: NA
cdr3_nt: TGTGCCTGGAGTGGAGACACCGTACAGGGGCCCTACGAGCAGTACTTC
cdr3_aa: CAWSGDTVQGPYEQYF

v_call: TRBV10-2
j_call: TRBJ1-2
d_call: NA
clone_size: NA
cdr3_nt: TGCGCCAGCAGTGAGACCCGGGCAGGCGGGGACTATGGCTACACCTTC
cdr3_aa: CASSETRAGGDYGYTF

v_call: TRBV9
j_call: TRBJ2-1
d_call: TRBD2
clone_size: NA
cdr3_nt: TGTGCCAGCAGCGCCACCGGGACTACCGAGGGGGAGCAGTTCTTC
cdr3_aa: CASSATGTTEGEQFF

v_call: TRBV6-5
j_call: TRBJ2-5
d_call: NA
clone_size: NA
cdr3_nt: TGTGCCAGCAGTTTCTCGGTCCAAAGGGGGGAGACCCAGTACTTC
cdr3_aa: CASSFSVQRGETQYF

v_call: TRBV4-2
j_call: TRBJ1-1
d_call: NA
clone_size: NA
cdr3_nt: TGTGCCAGCAGCCCCCAACCCGGGGTGAACACTGAAGCTTTCTTT
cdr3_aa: CASSPQPGVNTEAFF

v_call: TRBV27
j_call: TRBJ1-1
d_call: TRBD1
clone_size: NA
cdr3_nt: TGTGCCAGCAGCTGGGACAGCGGCACTGAAGCTTTCTTT
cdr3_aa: CASSWDSGTEAFF

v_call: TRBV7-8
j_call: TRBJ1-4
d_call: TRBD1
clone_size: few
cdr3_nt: TGTGCCAGCAGAACCGGGACAGTCGCAACTAATGAAAAACTGTTTTTT
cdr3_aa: CASRTGTVATNEKLFF

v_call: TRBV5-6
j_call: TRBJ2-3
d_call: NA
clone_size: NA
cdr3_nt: TGTGCCAGCAGCTTGACGACAGGTATCGCCACAGATACGCAGTATTTT
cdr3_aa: CASSLTTGIATDTQYF

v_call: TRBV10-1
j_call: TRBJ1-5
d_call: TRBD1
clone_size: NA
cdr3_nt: TGCGCCAGCTCCTGGGACAGGGGGCCAGTGGGCAATCAGCCCCAGCATTTT
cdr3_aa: CASSWDRGPVGNQPQHF

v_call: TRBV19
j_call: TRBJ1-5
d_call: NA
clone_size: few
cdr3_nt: TGTGCCAGTAGTATAGATAGCGGCAGCAATCAGCCCCAGCATTTT
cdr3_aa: CASSIDSGSNQPQHF

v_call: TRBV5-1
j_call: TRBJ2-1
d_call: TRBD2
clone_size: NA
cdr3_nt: TGCGCCAGCAGCTTGTACGAGCGGGAAAGTGAGCAGTTCTTC
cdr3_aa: CASSLYERESEQFF

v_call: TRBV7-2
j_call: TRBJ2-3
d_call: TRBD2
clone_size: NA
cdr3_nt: TGTGCCAGCACCCCACGCTCCGGGGGGACAGATACGCAGTATTTT
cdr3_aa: CASTPRSGGTDTQYF

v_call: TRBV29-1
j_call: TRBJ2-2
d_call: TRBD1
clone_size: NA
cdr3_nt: TGCAGCTACAGGGGGTTCAACACCGGGGAGCTGTTTTTT
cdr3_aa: CSYRGFNTGELFF